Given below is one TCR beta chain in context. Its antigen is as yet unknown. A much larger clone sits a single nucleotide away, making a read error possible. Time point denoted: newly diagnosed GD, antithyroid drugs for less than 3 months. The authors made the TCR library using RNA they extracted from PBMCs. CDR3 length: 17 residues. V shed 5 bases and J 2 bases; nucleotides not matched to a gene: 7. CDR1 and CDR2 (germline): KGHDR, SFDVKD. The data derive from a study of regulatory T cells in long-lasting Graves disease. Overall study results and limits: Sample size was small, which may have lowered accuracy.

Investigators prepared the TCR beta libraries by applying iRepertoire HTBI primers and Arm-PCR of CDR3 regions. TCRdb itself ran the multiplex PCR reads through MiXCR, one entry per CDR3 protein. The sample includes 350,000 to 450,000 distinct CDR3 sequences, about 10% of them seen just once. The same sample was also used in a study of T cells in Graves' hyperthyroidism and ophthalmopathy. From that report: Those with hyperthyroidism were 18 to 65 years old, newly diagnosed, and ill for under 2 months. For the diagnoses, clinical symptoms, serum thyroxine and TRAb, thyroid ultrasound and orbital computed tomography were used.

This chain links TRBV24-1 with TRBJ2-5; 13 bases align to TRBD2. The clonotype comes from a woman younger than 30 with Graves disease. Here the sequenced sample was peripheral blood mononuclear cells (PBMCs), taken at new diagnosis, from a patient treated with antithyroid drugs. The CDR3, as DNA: TGTGCCACCAGTGGACTAGCGGGAGGTCCCATACAAGAGACCCAGTACTTC. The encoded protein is CATSGLAGGPIQETQYF.